This T cell receptor beta chain comes out of a study of blood T cell repertoires in COVID-19. Turning to the study itself: The analysed material was cDNA or gDNA that came from T cells, B-cell-depleted T cells, or PBMCs.

Per the original data handling: From reference gene primer amplification, estimates of nucleated cell counts were derived. Data came from immunoSEQ multiplex PCR; TCRdb stores just in-frame clones and leaves some out. D and trimming come from the DNA, and the V and J calls and clone size come from that table. Of hundreds of thousands of clones in the sample, about 90% were seen once. This clone occurred a few times. Germline-derived CDR1 and CDR2 are SGHAT and FQNNGV. Trimming took 3 bases from V and 9 from J, leaving 3 bases between them. This CDR3 is 11 amino acids long. The sequenced sample consisted of peripheral blood. The sequence was obtained from a woman aged 50 to 65 with COVID-19, enrolled during active disease. The chain uses TRBV11-2 and TRBJ1-6; D gene unclear. The CDR3 DNA reads as TGTGCCAGCAGCTTCCGTTCACCCCTCCACTTT. This gives the protein CASSFRSPLHF.